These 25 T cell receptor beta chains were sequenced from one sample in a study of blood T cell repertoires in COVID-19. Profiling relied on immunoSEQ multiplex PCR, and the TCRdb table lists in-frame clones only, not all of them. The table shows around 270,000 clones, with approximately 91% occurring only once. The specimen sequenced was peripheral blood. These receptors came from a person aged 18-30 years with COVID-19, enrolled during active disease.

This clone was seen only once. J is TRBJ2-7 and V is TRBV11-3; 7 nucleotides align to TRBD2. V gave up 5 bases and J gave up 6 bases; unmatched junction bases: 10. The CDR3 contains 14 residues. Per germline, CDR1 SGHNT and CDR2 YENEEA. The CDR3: CASSPWGGSGEQYF. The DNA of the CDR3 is TGTGCCAGCAGCCCCTGGGGAGGGTCCGGCGAGCAGTACTTC.

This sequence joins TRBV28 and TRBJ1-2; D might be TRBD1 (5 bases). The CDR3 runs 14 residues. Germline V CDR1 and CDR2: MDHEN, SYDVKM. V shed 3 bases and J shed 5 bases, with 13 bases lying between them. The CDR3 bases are TGTGCCAGCAGTTTCCCACGGGGGAAGTATGGCTACACCTTC. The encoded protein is CASSFPRGKYGYTF.

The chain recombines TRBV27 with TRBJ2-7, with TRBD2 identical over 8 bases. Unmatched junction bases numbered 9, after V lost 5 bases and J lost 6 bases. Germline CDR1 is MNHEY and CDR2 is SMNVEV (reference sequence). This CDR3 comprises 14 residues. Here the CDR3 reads CASSRIGLAGEQYF. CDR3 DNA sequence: TGTGCCAGCAGTAGGATCGGACTAGCTGGCGAGCAGTACTTC.

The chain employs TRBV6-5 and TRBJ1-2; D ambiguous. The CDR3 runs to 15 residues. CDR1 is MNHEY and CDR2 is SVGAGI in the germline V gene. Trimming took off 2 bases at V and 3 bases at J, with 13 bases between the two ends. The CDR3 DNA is TGTGCCAGCAGTTACCACGGGAGGGTGGACTATGGCTACACCTTC. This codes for CASSYHGRVDYGYTF.

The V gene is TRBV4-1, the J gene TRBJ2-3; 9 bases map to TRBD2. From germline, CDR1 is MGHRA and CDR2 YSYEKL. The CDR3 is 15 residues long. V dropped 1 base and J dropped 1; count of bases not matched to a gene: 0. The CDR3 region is CASSQVAGGTDTQYF. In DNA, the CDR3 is TGCGCCAGCAGCCAAGTAGCGGGAGGCACAGATACGCAGTATTTT.

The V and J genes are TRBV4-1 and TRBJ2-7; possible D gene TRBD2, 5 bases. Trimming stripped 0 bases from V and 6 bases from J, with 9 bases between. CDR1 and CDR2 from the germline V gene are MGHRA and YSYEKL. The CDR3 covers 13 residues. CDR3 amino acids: CASSQDRGTEQYF. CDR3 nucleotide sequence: TGCGCCAGCAGCCAAGATCGGGGAACCGAGCAGTACTTC.

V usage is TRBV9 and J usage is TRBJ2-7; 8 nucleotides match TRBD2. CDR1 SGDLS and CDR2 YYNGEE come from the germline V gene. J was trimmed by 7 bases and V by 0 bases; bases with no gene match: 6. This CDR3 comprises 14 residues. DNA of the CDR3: TGTGCCAGCAGCGTAGCTACAGCGGGGGAAGAGCAGTACTTC. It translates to CASSVATAGEEQYF.

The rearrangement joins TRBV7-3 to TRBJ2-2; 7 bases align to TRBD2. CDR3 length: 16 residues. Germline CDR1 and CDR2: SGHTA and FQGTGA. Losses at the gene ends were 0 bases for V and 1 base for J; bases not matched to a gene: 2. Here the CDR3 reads CASSLTPSGNTGELFF. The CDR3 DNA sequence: TGTGCCAGCAGCTTAACACCTAGCGGGAACACCGGGGAGCTGTTTTTT.

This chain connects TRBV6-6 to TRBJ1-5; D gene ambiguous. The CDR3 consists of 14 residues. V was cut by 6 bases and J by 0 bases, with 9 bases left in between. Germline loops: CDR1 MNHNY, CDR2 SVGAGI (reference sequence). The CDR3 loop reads CASRYRSSNQPQHF. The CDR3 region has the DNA TGTGCCAGCAGATATAGAAGTAGCAATCAGCCCCAGCATTTT.

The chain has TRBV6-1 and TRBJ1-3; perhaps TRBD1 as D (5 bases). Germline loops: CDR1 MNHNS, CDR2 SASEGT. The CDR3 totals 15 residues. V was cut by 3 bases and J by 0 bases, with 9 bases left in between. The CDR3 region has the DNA TGTGCCAGCAGTGATCTGGGGCTCTCTGGAAACACCATATATTTT. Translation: CASSDLGLSGNTIYF.

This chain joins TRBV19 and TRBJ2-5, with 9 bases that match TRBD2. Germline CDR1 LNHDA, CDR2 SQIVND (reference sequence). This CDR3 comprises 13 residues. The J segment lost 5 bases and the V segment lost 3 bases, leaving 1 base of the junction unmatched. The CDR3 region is CASSIAGGETQYF. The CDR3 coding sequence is TGTGCCAGTAGTATCGCGGGAGGGGAGACCCAGTACTTC.

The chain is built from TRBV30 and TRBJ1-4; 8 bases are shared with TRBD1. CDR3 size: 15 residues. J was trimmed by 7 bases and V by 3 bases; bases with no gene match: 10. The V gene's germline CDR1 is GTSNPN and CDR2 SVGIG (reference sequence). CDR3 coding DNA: TGTGCCTGGAGAGACTACAGGGGGGACGTTGAAAAACTGTTTTTT. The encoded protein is CAWRDYRGDVEKLFF.

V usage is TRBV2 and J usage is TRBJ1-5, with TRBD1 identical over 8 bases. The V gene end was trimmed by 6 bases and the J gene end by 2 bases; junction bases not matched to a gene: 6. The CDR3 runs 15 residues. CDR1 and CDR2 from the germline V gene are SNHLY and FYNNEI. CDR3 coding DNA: TGTGCCAGCAGATCTACGGGACAGGGCAATCAGCCCCAGCATTTT. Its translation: CASRSTGQGNQPQHF. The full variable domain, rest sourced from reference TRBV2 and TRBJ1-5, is EPEVTQTPSHQVTQMGQEVILRCVPISNHLYFYWYRQILGQKVEFLVSFYNNEISEKSEIFDDQFSVERPDGSNFTLKIRSTKLEDSAMYFCASRSTGQGNQPQHFGDGTRLSIL.

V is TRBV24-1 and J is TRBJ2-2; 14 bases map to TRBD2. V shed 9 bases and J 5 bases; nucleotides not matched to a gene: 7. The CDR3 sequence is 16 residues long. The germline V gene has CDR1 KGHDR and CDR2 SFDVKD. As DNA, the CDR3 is TGTGCCACCTCGGGACTAGCGGGAGTGGGGACCGGGGAGCTGTTTTTT. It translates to CATSGLAGVGTGELFF.

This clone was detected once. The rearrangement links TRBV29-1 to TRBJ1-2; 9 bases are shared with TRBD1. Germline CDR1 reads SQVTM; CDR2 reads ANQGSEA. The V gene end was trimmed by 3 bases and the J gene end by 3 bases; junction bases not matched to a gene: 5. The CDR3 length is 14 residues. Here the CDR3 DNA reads TGCAGCGTTGATGGGGACAGGGCGGACTATGGCTACACCTTC. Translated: CSVDGDRADYGYTF.

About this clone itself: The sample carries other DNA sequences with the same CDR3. CDR3 loop: CASSVDSLNTEAFF. CDR3 nucleotide sequence: TGCGCCAGCAGCGTTGACAGCCTGAACACTGAAGCTTTCTTT. The chain uses TRBV5-1 and TRBJ1-1; D may be TRBD1 (5 bases). The germline gives CDR1 SGHRS, CDR2 YFSETQ. The CDR3 has 14 residues. V lost 4 bases to trimming and J lost 0 bases, with 10 bases between them.

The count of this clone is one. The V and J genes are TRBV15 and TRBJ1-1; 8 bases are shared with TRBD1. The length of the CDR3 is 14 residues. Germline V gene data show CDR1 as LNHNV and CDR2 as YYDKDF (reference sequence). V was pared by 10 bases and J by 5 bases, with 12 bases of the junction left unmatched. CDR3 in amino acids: CAIQAGTGPTEAFF. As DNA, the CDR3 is TGTGCCATCCAAGCCGGGACAGGACCGACTGAAGCTTTCTTT.

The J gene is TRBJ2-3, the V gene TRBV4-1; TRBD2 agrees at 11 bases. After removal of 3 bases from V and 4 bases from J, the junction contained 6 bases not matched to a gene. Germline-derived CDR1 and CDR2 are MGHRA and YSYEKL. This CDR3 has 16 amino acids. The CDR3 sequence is CASSQFTSGSSDTQYF. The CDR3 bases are TGCGCCAGCAGCCAGTTCACTAGCGGGAGTTCAGATACGCAGTATTTT.

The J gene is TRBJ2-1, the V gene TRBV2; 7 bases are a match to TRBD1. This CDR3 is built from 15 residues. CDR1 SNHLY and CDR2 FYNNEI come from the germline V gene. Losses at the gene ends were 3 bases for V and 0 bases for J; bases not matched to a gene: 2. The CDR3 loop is CASSDGTASYNEQFF. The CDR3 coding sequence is TGTGCCAGCAGTGATGGGACAGCCTCCTACAATGAGCAGTTCTTC.

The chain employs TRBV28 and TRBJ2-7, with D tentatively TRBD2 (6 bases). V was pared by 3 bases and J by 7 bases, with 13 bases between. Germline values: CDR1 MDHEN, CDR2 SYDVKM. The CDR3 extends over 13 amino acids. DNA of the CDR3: TGTGCCAGCAGTTTCCGGGGTGGGAGGGAGCAGTACTTC. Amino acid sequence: CASSFRGGREQYF.

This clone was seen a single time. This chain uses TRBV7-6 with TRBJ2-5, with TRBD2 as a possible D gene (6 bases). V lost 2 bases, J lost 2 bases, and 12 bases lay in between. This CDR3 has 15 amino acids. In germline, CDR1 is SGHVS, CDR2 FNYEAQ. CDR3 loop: CASSLFSGDQETQYF. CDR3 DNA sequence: TGTGCCAGCAGCTTATTTAGCGGAGATCAAGAGACCCAGTACTTC. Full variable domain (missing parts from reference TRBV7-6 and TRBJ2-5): GAGVSQSPRYKVTKRGQDVALRCDPISGHVSLYWYRQALGQGPEFLTYFNYEAQQDKSGLPNDRFSAERPEGSISTLTIQRTEQRDSAMYRCASSLFSGDQETQYFGPGTRLLVL.

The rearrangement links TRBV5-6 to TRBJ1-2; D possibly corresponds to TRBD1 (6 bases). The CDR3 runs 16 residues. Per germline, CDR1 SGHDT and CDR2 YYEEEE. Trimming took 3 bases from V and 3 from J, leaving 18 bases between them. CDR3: CASSSVITGYYYGYTF. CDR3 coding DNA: TGTGCCAGCAGCTCCGTAATCACAGGGTACTACTATGGCTACACCTTC. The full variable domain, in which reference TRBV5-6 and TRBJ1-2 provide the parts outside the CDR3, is DAGVTQSPTHLIKTRGQQVTLRCSPKSGHDTVSWYQQALGQGPQFIFQYYEEEERQRGNFPDRFSGHQFPNYSSELNVNALLLGDSALYLCASSSVITGYYYGYTFGSGTRLTVV.

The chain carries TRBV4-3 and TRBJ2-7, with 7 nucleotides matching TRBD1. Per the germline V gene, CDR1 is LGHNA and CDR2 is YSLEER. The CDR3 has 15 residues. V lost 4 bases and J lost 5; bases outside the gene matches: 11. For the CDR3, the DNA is TGCGCCAGCAGCCGCACCAACAGGGGAGCCGACGAGCAGTACTTC. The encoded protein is CASSRTNRGADEQYF.

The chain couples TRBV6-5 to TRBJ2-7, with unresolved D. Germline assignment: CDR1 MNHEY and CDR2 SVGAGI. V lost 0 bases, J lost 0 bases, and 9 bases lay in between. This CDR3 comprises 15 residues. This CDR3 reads CASSYSVLLSYEQYF. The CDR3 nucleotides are TGTGCCAGCAGTTACTCCGTGCTACTCTCCTACGAGCAGTACTTC.

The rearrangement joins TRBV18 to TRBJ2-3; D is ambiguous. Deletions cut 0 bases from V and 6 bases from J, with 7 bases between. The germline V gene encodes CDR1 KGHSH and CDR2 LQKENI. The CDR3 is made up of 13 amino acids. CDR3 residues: CASSPPLRDTQYF. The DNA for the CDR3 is TGTGCCAGCTCACCACCTCTCAGGGATACGCAGTATTTT.